This TCR beta chain was identified during a study of Ad26.COV2.S vaccination and SARS-CoV-2 variants. Overall study findings and caveats: Recipients of vaccine and of placebo showed similar breadth of their non-spike TCR repertoires. From the TCR breadth and depth analyses, total T cell responses may have been underestimated. Reportedly, spike-specific CD8+ and CD4+ T cell responses achieved substantial breadth once vaccination had taken place. Participants in the vaccine arm had higher spike-specific TCR breadth; placebo recipients had lower.

CDR1 is SGHAT and CDR2 is FQNNGV in the germline V gene. V shed 5 bases and J 2 bases; nucleotides not matched to a gene: 5. The CDR3 totals 14 residues. Points on this clone: Its antigen is unknown.

Clones were read by immunoSEQ multiplex PCR, and TCRdb kept only the in-frame ones, dropping some. Among about 350,000 clones listed, under 95% were seen once. This sequence originates from a human donor who had recovered from COVID-19. Sequencing used peripheral blood, obtained after recovery from COVID-19. The chain couples TRBV11-2 to TRBJ2-5; 7 bases match TRBD1. CDR3 sequence: CASSMRQGQETQYF. CDR3 nucleotide sequence: TGTGCCAGCAGCATGCGACAGGGACAAGAGACCCAGTACTTC.